The 10 T cell receptor beta chains reported below all come from one sample, sequenced in a study of PD-1 blockade in classical Hodgkin lymphoma (dated by TCRdb to about 2020). According to the study, the label for this sample's time point signals: newly diagnosed, previously untreated cHL patient sample. Magnetic negative selection with a Miltenyi CD8+ T cell isolation kit was used to purify CD8+ T cells from thawed PBMCs. The library was obtained by the immunoSEQ multiplex PCR assay. This immuneACCESS table, as held by TCRdb, lists in-frame sequences with V and J called but not all clones. Of the missing ones, under half trace to an unresolved V gene in checked studies; the others have no known cause. This sample gives 2,000 to 2,500 clones in total; around three quarters of them show up just once. In total, the top ten clones hold approximately 15% of the sample. The material sequenced was CD8+ T cells from blood. These receptors were obtained from a human donor with classical Hodgkin lymphoma.

V gene TRBV2 combines with J gene TRBJ2-1; unclear D gene. CDR3 length: 13 residues. Germline values: CDR1 SNHLY, CDR2 FYNNEI. Trimming left V 7 bases short and J 7 bases short, with 14 bases between. The CDR3 region is CASKVLEENEQFF. CDR3 DNA sequence: TGTGCCAGCAAGGTGCTAGAGGAAAATGAGCAGTTCTTC.

This chain links TRBV21-1 with TRBJ1-1; the table gives TRBD1 as D, unverified against the DNA. TRBV21-1 represents a pseudogene. This CDR3 is 13 amino acids long. CDR3 sequence (DNA): TGTGCCAGCAGCAGCACAGCGAACACTGAAGCTTTCTTT. Amino acid sequence: CASSSTANTEAFF.

This clone was found a few times. This chain connects TRBV7-9 to TRBJ2-7; the match to TRBD2 covers 7 bases. CDR1 SEHNR and CDR2 FQNEAQ come from the germline V gene (reference sequence). CDR3 length equals 17 residues. Trimming cost V 5 bases and J 2 bases; bases outside gene matches: 15. CDR3 residues: CASSQGLADTHPYEQYF. The CDR3, as DNA: TGTGCCAGCAGCCAGGGTCTAGCGGATACCCATCCCTACGAGCAGTACTTC.

This sequence joins TRBV7-8 and TRBJ2-7; D not resolved. Trimming removed 7 bases at V and 0 bases at J, with 4 bases between. The CDR3 totals 11 residues. Germline assignment: CDR1 SGHVS and CDR2 FQNEAQ. CDR3 sequence (DNA): TGTGCCAGCACGGGCTCCTACGAGCAGTACTTC. Protein: CASTGSYEQYF.

The gene calls are TRBV7-3 and TRBJ1-1, with D possibly TRBD1 on 5 matching bases. In germline, CDR1 is SGHTA, CDR2 FQGTGA. V lost 9 bases to trimming and J lost 4 bases, with 18 bases between them. The CDR3 covers 14 residues. The CDR3 DNA reads as TGTGCCAGTAGCCAAACGGGCCAGGGCACTGAAGCTTTCTTT. It translates to CASSQTGQGTEAFF.

The chain has TRBV10-1 and TRBJ2-7; D not certain. With 0 bases removed from V and 3 bases from J, the gap between germline ends came to 6 bases. CDR1 is WNHNN and CDR2 is SYGVQD in the germline V gene (reference sequence). The CDR3 is 13 amino acids. The CDR3 DNA is TGCGCCAGCAGTGAGTCGAATGGCTACGAGCAGTACTTC. As protein: CASSESNGYEQYF.

This clone was recorded only once. This sequence joins TRBV11-1 and TRBJ2-5; 7 bases are a match to TRBD1. Trimming at V came to 1 base and at J to 4 bases, leaving 0 bases not matched to a gene. Germline V gene sequence: CDR1 SGHAT, CDR2 FQDESV (reference sequence). This CDR3 has 13 amino acids. The CDR3 loop reads CASSLDRGETQYF. In DNA, the CDR3 is TGTGCCAGCAGCTTAGACAGGGGAGAGACCCAGTACTTC.

J is TRBJ2-3 and V is TRBV6-1, with D perhaps TRBD1 (5 bases). The CDR3 contains 15 residues. V lost 7 bases and J 5 bases, leaving 19 bases between the germline ends. The germline CDR1 and CDR2 sequences are MNHNS and SASEGT. CDR3 nucleotides: TGTGCCAGCACCGTCGCAACAGGAGAAGGAGATACGCAGTATTTT. Translation: CASTVATGEGDTQYF.

In DNA, the CDR3 is TGCGCCAGCAGCCAATATCCGGACAGGGGTTACGAGCAGTACTTC. As protein: CASSQYPDRGYEQYF. The chain couples TRBV4-1 to TRBJ2-7, with 9 bases identical to TRBD1. The germline V gene has CDR1 MGHRA and CDR2 YSYEKL. After removal of 2 bases from V and 4 bases from J, the junction contained 6 bases not matched to a gene. This CDR3 has 15 residues.

The rearrangement joins TRBV20-1 to TRBJ2-3; D unclear. Germline V CDR1 and CDR2: DFQATT, SNEGSKA (reference sequence). The CDR3 length is 9 residues. CDR3 loop: CRRTDTQYF. CDR3 nucleotide sequence: TGCAGGCGGACAGATACGCAGTATTTT.